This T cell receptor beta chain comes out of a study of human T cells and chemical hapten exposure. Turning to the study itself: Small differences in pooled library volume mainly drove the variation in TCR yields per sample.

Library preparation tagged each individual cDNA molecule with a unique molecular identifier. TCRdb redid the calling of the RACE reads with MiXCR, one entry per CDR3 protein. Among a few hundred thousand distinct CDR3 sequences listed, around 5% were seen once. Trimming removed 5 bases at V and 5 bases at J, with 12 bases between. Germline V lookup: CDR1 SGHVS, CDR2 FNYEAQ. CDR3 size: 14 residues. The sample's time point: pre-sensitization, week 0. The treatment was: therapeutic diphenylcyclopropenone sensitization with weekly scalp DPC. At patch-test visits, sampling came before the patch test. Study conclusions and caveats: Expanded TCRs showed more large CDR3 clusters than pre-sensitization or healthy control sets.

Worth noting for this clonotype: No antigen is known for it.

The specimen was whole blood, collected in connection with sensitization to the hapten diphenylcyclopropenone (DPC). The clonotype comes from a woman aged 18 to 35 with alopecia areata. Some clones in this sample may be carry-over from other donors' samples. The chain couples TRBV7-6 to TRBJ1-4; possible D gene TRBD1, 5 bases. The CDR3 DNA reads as TGTGCCAGCAGCCTGGGACCGGAGAATGAAAAACTGTTTTTT. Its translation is CASSLGPENEKLFF. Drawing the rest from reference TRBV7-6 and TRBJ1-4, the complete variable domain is GAGVSQSPRYKVTKRGQDVALRCDPISGHVSLYWYRQALGQGPEFLTYFNYEAQQDKSGLPNDRFSAERPEGSISTLTIQRTEQRDSAMYRCASSLGPENEKLFFGSGTQLSVL.